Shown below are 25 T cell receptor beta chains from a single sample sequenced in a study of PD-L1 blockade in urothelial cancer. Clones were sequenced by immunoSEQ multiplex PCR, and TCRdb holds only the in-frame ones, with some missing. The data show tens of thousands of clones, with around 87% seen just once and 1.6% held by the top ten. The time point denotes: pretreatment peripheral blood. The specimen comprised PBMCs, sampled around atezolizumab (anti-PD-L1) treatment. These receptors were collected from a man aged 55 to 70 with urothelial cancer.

The CDR3 DNA reads TGCGCCAGCAGCCAACGACTAGCGGAATCGAACACCGGGGAGCTGTTTTTT. Its protein product is CASSQRLAESNTGELFF. The V and J genes are TRBV4-3 and TRBJ2-2; 9 bases map to TRBD2. Trimming removed 2 bases from V and 0 bases from J; junction bases left unmatched: 4. The CDR3 loop spans 17 amino acids. CDR1 LGHNA and CDR2 YSLEER come from the germline V gene.

In DNA form, the CDR3 reads TGTGCCAGCAGCTTAGTAGGAACTAGCGGCCAAGAGACCCAGTACTTC. Residues: CASSLVGTSGQETQYF. The chain employs TRBV7-2 and TRBJ2-5, with 8 bases fitting TRBD2. The CDR3 length is 16 residues. The germline V gene has CDR1 SGHTA and CDR2 FQGNSA. Unmatched junction bases numbered 5, after V lost 1 base and J lost 1 base. The complete variable domain, with remaining parts taken from reference TRBV7-2 and TRBJ2-5, reads GAGVSQSPSNKVTEKGKDVELRCDPISGHTALYWYRQSLGQGLEFLIYFQGNSAPDKSGLPSDRFSAERTGGSVSTLTIQRTQQEDSAVYLCASSLVGTSGQETQYFGPGTRLLVL.

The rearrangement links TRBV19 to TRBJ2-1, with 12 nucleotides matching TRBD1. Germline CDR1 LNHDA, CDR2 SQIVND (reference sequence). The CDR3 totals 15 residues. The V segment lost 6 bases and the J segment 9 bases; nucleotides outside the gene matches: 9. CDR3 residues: CASSERGTGGREQFF. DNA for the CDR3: TGTGCCAGTAGCGAGCGTGGGACAGGGGGCCGTGAGCAGTTCTTC.

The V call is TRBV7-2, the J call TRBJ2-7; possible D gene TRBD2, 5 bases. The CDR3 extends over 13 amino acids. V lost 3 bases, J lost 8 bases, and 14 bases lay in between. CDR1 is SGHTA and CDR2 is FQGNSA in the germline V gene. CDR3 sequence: CASSFPGIAQQYF. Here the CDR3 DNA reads TGTGCCAGCAGCTTCCCGGGAATAGCCCAGCAGTACTTC.

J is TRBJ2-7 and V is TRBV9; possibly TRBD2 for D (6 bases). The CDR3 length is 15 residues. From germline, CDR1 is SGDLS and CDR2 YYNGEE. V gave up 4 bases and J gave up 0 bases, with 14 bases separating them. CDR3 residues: CASSPRGTSSYEQYF. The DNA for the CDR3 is TGTGCCAGCAGCCCCCGCGGGACCAGCTCCTACGAGCAGTACTTC.

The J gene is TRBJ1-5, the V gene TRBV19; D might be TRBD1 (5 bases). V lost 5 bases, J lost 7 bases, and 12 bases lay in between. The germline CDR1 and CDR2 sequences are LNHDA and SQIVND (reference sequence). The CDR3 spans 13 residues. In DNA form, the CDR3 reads TGTGCCAGTAGTGAAGGGAGGGGCCAGCCCCAGCATTTT. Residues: CASSEGRGQPQHF.

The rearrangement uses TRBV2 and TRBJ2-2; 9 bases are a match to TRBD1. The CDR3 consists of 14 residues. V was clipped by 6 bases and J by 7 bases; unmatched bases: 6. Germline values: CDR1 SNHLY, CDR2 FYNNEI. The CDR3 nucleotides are TGTGCCAGCAGGGAGACAGGGGGGATCGGGGAGCTGTTTTTT. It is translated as CASRETGGIGELFF.

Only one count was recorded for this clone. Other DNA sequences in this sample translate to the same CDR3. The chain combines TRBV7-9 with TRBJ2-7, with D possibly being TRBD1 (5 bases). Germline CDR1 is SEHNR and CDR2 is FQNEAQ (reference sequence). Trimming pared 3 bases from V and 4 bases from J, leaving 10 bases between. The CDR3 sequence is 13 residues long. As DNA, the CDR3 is TGTGCCAGCAGCTTCGGTGACAGTTACGAGCAGTACTTC. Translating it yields CASSFGDSYEQYF.

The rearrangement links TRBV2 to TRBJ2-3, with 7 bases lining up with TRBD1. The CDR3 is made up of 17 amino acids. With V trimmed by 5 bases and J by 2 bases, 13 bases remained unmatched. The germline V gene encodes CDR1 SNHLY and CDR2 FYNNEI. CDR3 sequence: CASSKDSGTANTDTQYF. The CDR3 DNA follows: TGTGCCAGCAGTAAGGATTCCGGGACAGCAAACACAGATACGCAGTATTTT. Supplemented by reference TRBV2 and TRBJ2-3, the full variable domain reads EPEVTQTPSHQVTQMGQEVILRCVPISNHLYFYWYRQILGQKVEFLVSFYNNEISEKSEIFDDQFSVERPDGSNFTLKIRSTKLEDSAMYFCASSKDSGTANTDTQYFGPGTRLTVL.

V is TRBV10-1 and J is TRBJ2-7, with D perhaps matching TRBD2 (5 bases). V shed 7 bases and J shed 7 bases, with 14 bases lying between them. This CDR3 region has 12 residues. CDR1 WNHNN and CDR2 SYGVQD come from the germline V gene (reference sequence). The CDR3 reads CASITGYGEQYF. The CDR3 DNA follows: TGCGCCAGCATTACGGGGTACGGGGAGCAGTACTTC.

The CDR3 here is CASSFDRERVQYF. As DNA, the CDR3 is TGCGCCAGCAGTTTTGACAGGGAAAGGGTGCAGTACTTC. The chain employs TRBV5-1 and TRBJ2-7; TRBD1 aligns across 7 bases. V shed 5 bases and J 9 bases; nucleotides not matched to a gene: 11. This CDR3 region has 13 residues. Germline lookup yields CDR1 SGHRS and CDR2 YFSETQ.

The CDR3 reads CATSRDSYRAGQPQHF. The DNA for the CDR3 is TGTGCCACCAGCAGAGATTCGTACAGGGCTGGGCAGCCCCAGCATTTT. The chain is built from TRBV15 and TRBJ1-5; D perhaps matches TRBD1 (6 bases). Trimming pared 0 bases from V and 7 bases from J, leaving 16 bases between. Germline V gene lookup returns CDR1 LNHNV and CDR2 YYDKDF (reference sequence). This CDR3 spans 16 amino acids.

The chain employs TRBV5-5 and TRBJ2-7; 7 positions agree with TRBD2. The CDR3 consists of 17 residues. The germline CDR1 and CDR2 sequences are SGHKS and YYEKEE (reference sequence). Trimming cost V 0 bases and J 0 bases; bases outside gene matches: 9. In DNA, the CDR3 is TGTGCCAGCAGCTTGGTCCGGGGGGACTTAAGCTCCTACGAGCAGTACTTC. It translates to CASSLVRGDLSSYEQYF. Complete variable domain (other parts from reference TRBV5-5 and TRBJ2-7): DAGVTQSPTHLIKTRGQQVTLRCSPISGHKSVSWYQQVLGQGPQFIFQYYEKEERGRGNFPDRFSARQFPNYSSELNVNALLLGDSALYLCASSLVRGDLSSYEQYFGPGTRLTVT.

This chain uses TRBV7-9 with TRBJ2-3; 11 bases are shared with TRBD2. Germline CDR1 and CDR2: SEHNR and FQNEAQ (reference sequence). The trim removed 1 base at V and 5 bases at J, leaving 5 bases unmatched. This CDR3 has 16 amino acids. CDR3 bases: TGTGCCAGCAGCTTAGGAACTAGCGGGGGAGTAGATACGCAGTATTTT. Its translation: CASSLGTSGGVDTQYF. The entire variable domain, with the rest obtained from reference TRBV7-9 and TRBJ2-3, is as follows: DTGVSQNPRHKITKRGQNVTFRCDPISEHNRLYWYRQTLGQGPEFLTYFQNEAQLEKSRLLSDRFSAERPKGSFSTLEIQRTEQGDSAMYLCASSLGTSGGVDTQYFGPGTRLTVL.

The CDR3 DNA is TGCGCCAGCAGCCAAGATTCAGGCGTTCAAGAGACCCAGTACTTC. This sequence encodes CASSQDSGVQETQYF. The gene calls are TRBV4-3 and TRBJ2-5; D unclear. V lost 0 bases to trimming and J lost 2 bases, with 10 bases between them. This CDR3 spans 15 amino acids. Germline CDR1 reads LGHNA; CDR2 reads YSLEER.

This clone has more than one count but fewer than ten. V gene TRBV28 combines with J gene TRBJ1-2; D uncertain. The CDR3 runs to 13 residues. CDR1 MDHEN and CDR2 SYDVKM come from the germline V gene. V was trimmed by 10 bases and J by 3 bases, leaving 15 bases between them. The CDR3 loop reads CATGEVGDYGYTF. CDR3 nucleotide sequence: TGTGCCACCGGCGAAGTGGGCGACTATGGCTACACCTTC.

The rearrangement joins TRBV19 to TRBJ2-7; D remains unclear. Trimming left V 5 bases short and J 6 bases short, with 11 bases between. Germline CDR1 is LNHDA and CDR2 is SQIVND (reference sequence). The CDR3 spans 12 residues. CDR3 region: CASSGDWSEQYF. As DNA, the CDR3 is TGTGCCAGTAGTGGAGATTGGTCCGAGCAGTACTTC.

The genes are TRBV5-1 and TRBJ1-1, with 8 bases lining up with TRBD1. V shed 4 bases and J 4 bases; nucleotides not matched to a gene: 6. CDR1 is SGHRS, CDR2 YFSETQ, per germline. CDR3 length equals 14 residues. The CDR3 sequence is CASSPRQGTTEAFF. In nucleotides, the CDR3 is TGCGCCAGCAGCCCGAGACAGGGGACCACTGAAGCTTTCTTT.

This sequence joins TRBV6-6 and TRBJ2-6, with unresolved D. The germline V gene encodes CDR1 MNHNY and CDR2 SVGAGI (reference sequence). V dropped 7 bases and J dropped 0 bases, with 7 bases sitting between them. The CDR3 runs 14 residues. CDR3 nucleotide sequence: TGTGCCAGCACTCCCTACTCTGGGGCCAACGTCCTGACTTTC. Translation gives CASTPYSGANVLTF.

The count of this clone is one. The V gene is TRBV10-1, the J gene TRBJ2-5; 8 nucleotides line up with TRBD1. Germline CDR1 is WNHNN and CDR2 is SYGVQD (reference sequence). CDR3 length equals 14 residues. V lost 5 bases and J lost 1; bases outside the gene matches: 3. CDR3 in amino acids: CASSKDRAQETQYF. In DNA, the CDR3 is TGCGCCAGCAGTAAGGACAGGGCCCAAGAGACCCAGTACTTC.

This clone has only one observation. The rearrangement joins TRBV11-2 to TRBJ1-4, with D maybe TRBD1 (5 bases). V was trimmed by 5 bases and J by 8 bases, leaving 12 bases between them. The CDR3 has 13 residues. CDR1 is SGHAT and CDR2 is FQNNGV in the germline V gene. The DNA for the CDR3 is TGTGCCAGCAGCGCGGGGGTAACCGAAAAACTGTTTTTT. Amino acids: CASSAGVTEKLFF.

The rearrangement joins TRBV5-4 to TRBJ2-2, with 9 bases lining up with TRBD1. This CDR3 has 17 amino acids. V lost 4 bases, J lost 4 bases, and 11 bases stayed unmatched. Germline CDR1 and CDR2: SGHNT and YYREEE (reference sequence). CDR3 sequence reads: CASSPGTGSVGTGELFF. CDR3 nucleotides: TGTGCCAGCAGCCCGGGGACAGGGTCAGTAGGCACCGGGGAGCTGTTTTTT.

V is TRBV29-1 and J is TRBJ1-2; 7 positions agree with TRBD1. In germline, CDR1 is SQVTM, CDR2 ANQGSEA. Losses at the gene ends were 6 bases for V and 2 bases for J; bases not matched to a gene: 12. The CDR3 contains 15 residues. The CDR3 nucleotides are TGCAGCGTACAAGGGGGAGCAGGGGGGAACTATGGCTACACCTTC. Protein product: CSVQGGAGGNYGYTF.

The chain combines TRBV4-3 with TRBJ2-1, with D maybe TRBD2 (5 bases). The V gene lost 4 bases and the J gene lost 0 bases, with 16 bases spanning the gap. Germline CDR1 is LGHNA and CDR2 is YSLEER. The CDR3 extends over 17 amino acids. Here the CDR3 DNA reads TGCGCCAGCAGCCCAGACCTCCCGGGGAGCTCCTACAATGAGCAGTTCTTC. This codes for CASSPDLPGSSYNEQFF.

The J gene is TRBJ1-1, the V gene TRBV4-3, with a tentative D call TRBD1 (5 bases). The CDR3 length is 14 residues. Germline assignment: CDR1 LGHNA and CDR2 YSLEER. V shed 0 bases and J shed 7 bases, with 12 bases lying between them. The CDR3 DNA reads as TGCGCCAGCAGCCAAGAGGAGGGGCCGGGTGAAGCTTTCTTT. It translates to CASSQEEGPGEAFF.